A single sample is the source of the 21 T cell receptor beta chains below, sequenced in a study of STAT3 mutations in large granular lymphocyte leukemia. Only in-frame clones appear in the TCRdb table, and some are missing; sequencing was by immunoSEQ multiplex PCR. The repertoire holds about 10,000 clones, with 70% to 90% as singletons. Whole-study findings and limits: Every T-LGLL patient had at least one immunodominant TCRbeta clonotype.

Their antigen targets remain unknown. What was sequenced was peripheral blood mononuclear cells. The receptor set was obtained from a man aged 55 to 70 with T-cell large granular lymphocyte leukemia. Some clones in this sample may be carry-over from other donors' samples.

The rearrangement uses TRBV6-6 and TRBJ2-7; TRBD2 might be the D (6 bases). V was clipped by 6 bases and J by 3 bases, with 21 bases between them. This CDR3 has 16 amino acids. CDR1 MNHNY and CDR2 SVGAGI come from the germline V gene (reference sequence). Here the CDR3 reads CASSIRSGTDVYEQYF. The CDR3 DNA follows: TGTGCCAGCAGCATACGGTCCGGGACTGACGTCTACGAGCAGTACTTC.

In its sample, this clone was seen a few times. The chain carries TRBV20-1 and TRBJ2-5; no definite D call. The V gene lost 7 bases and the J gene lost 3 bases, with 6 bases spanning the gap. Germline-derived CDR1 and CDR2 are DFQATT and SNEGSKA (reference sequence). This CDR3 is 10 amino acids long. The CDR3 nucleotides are TGCAGTGTCCGGAAAGAGACCCAGTACTTC. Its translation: CSVRKETQYF.

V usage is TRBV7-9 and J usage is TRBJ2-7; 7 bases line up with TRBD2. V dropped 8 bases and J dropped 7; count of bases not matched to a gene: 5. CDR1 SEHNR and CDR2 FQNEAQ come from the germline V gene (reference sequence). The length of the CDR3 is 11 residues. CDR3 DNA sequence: TGTGCCAGCCAGCGGGATCTTGAGCAGTACTTC. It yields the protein CASQRDLEQYF.

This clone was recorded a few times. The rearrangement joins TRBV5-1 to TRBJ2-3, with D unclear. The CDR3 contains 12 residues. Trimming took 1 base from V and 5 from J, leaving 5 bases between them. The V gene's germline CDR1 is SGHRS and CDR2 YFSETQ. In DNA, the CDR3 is TGCGCCAGCAGCTTGAATCAAGATACGCAGTATTTT. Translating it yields CASSLNQDTQYF.

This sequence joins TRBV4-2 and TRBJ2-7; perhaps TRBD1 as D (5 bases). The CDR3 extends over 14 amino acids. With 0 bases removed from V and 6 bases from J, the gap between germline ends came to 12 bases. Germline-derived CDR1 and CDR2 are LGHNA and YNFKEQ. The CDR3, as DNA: TGTGCCAGCAGCCAAGATAAGGGGCGAGCCGAGCAGTACTTC. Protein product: CASSQDKGRAEQYF.

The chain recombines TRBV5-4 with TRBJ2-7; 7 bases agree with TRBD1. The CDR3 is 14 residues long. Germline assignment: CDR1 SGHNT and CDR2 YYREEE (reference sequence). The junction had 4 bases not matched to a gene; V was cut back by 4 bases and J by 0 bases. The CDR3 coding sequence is TGTGCCAGCAGCCCGGGACAGAACTCCTACGAGCAGTACTTC. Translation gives CASSPGQNSYEQYF.

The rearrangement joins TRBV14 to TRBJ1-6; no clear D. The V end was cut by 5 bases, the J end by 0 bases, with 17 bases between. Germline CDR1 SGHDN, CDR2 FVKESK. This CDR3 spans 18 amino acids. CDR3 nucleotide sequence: TGTGCCAGCAGCTTTGGAAGTAGAGGATCCTCCTATAATTCACCCCTCCACTTT. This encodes CASSFGSRGSSYNSPLHF.

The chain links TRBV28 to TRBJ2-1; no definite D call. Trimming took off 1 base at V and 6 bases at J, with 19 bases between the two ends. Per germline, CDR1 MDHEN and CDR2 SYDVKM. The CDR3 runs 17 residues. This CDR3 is CASSLFRRATPSNEQFF. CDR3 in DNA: TGTGCCAGCAGTTTATTCCGAAGGGCCACCCCGTCCAATGAGCAGTTCTTC. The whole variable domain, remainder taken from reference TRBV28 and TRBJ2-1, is DVKVTQSSRYLVKRTGEKVFLECVQDMDHENMFWYRQDPGLGLRLIYFSYDVKMKEKGDIPEGYSVSREKKERFSLILESASTNQTSMYLCASSLFRRATPSNEQFFGPGTRLTVL.

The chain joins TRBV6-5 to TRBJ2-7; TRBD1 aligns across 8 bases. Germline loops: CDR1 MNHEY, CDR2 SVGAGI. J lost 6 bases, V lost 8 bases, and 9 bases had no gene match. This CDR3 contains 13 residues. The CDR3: CASLGTGPGEQYF. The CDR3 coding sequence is TGTGCCAGCTTGGGGACAGGCCCTGGCGAGCAGTACTTC.

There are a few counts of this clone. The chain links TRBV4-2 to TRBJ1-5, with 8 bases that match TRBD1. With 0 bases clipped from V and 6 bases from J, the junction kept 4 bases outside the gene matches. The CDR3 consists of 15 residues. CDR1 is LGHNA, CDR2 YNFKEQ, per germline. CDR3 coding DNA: TGTGCCAGCAGCCAAGACGGCGACAGGGGTCAGCCCCAGCATTTT. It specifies CASSQDGDRGQPQHF.

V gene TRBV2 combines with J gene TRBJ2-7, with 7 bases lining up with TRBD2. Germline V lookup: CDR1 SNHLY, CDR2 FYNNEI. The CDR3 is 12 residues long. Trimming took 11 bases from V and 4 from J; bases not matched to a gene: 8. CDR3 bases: TGTGCCGGCACAAGCGGGATATACGAGCAGTACTTC. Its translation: CAGTSGIYEQYF.

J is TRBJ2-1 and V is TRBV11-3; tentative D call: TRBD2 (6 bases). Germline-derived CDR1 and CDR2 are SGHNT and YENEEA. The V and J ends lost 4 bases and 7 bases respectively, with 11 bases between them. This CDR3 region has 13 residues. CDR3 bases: TGTGCCAGCAGCTCCCGGGACTCTAATGAGCAGTTCTTC. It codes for CASSSRDSNEQFF. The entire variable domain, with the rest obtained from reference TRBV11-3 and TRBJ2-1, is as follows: EAGVVQSPRYKIIEKKQPVAFWCNPISGHNTLYWYLQNLGQGPELLIRYENEEAVDDSQLPKDRFSAERLKGVDSTLKIQPAELGDSAVYLCASSSRDSNEQFFGPGTRLTVL.

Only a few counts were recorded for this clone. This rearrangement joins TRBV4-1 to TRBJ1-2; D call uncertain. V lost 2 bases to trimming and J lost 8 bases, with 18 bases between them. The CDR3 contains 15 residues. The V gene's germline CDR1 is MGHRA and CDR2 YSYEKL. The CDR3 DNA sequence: TGCGCCAGCAGCCAAACCACTGAAGCGGGGTCGGGCTACACCTTC. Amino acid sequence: CASSQTTEAGSGYTF.

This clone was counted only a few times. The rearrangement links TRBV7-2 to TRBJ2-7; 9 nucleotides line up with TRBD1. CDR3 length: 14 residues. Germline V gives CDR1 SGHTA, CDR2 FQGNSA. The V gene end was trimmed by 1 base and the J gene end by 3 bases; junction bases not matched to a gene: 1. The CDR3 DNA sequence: TGTGCCAGCAGCTTAGGGGGACAGGGCTACGAGCAGTACTTC. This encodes CASSLGGQGYEQYF.

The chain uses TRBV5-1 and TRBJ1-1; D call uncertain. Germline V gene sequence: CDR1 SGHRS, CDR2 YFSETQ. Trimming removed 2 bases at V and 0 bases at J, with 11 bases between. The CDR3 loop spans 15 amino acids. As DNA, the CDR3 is TGCGCCAGCAGCTTTGAGACACCCATGAACACTGAAGCTTTCTTT. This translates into CASSFETPMNTEAFF.

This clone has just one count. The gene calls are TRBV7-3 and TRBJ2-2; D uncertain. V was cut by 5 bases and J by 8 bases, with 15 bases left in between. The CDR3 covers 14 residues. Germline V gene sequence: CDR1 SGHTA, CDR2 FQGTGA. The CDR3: CASSQGSPSGELFF. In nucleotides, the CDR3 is TGTGCCAGCAGCCAAGGCAGTCCAAGTGGGGAGCTGTTTTTT.

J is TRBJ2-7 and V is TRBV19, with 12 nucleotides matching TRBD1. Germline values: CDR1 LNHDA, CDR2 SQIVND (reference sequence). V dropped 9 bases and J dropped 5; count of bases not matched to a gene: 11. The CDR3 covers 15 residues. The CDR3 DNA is TGTGCCAGCCAGCCGACCGGGACAGGGGGCCACGAGCAGTACTTC. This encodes CASQPTGTGGHEQYF.

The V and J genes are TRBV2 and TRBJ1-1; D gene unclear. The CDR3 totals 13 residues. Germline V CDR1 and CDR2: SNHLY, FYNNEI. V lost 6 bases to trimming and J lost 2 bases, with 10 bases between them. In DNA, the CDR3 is TGTGCCAGCAGCCGGATCGGAAACACTGAAGCTTTCTTT. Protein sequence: CASSRIGNTEAFF.

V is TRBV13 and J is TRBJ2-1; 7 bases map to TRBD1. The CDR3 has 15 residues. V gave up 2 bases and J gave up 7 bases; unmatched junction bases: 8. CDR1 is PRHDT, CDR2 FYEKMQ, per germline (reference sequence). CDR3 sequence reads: CASSLRDRAWNEQFF. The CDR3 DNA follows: TGTGCCAGCAGCTTAAGAGACAGGGCGTGGAATGAGCAGTTCTTC. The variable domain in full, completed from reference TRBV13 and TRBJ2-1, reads AAGVIQSPRHLIKEKRETATLKCYPIPRHDTVYWYQQGPGQDPQFLISFYEKMQSDKGSIPDRFSAQQFSDYHSELNMSSLELGDSALYFCASSLRDRAWNEQFFGPGTRLTVL.

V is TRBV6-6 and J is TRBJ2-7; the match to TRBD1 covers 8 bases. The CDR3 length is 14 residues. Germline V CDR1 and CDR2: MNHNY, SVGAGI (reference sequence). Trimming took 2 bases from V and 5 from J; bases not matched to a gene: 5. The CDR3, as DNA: TGTGCCAGCAGTTACGCCCAGGGGGCCCACGAGCAGTACTTC. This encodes CASSYAQGAHEQYF.

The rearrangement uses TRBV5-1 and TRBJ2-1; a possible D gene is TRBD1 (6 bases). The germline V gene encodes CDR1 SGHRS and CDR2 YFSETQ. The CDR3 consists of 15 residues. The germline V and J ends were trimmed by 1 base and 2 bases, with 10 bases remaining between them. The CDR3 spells CASSLSGDTYNEQFF. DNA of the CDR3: TGCGCCAGCAGCTTGTCAGGGGACACCTACAATGAGCAGTTCTTC.